The present T cell receptor (beta chain) was sequenced within a study of blood T cell repertoires in COVID-19. Germline values: CDR1 SNHLY, CDR2 FYNNEI. V gave up 4 bases and J gave up 5 bases; unmatched junction bases: 7. The CDR3 runs 14 residues. In its sample, this clone was seen a few times. Assay used: immunoSEQ multiplex PCR; TCRdb lists only in-frame clones, some missing. The table has 150,000 to 200,000 clones, over 70% seen once. Sequencing was done on a sample of PBMCs or T cells enriched from blood (not recorded which). This clonotype originated in a woman aged 60 to 75 who had recovered from COVID-19. The rearrangement links TRBV2 to TRBJ1-1, with 7 bases identical to TRBD1. CDR3 residues: CASSATRGRTEAFF. The CDR3 bases are TGTGCCAGCAGTGCGACAAGGGGGCGGACTGAAGCTTTCTTT.